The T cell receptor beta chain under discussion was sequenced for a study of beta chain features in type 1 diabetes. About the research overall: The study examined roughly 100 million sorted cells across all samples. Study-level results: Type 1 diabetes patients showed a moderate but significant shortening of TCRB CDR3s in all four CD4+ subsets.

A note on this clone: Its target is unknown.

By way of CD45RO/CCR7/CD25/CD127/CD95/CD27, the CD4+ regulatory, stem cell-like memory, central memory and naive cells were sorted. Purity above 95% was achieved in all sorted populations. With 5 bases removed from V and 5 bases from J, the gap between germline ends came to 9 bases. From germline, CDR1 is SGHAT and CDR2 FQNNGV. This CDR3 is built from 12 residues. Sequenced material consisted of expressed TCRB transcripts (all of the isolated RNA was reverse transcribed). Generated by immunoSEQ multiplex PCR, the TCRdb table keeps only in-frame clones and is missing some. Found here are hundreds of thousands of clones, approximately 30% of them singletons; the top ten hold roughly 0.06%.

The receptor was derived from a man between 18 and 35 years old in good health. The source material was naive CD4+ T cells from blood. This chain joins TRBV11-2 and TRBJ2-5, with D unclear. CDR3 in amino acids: CASSLSGETQYF. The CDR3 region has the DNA TGTGCCAGCAGCCTCAGTGGTGAGACCCAGTACTTC.